This passage covers 6 T cell receptor beta chains from one sample sequenced in a study of blood T cell repertoires in COVID-19 (dated by TCRdb to 2020 to 2021). Library generation was performed with the immunoSEQ multiplex PCR assay. TCRdb provides this immuneACCESS table in a form limited to in-frame rearrangements. Some clones are lacking; in checked studies, under half of them reflect an unresolved V gene, and why the rest are absent is not known. The sample includes about 58,000 clones, with 88% observed a single time. The ten largest clones represent roughly 8% of the sample. Sequenced sample: peripheral blood. These receptors were obtained from a woman in her 70s with active COVID-19.

This rearrangement joins TRBV6-1 to TRBJ2-5; D is uncertain. Per germline, CDR1 MNHNS and CDR2 SASEGT. This CDR3 region has 14 residues. The V end was cut by 2 bases, the J end by 3 bases, with 10 bases between. The CDR3 DNA sequence: TGTGCCAGCAGTGAAACCGCACGAGAAGAGACCCAGTACTTC. This codes for CASSETAREETQYF.

The CDR3 here is CASSVRWDRGGSKGNTIYF. CDR3 DNA sequence: TGTGCCAGCAGCGTGCGATGGGACAGGGGAGGTTCGAAAGGAAACACCATATATTTT. The chain employs TRBV9 and TRBJ1-3, with 10 positions matching TRBD1. CDR3 size: 19 residues. In germline, CDR1 is SGDLS, CDR2 YYNGEE. V lost 2 bases, J lost 4 bases, and 15 bases stayed unmatched.

This clone is classed as medium-sized (0.01 to 0.1%). The rearrangement uses TRBV19 and TRBJ1-6, with D possibly TRBD1 on 6 matching bases. Looked up from germline, CDR1 is LNHDA and CDR2 is SQIVND (reference sequence). The CDR3 totals 16 residues. V was shortened by 7 bases and J by 0 bases, with 13 bases between the two germline ends. The CDR3 bases are TGTGCCAGTATCGACAGAGGGGGCTCCTATAATTCACCCCTCCACTTT. Its protein is CASIDRGGSYNSPLHF.

This clone was recorded a few times. The chain is built from TRBV19 and TRBJ1-2, with D possibly matching TRBD1 (5 bases). Germline V lookup: CDR1 LNHDA, CDR2 SQIVND (reference sequence). This CDR3 comprises 17 residues. Trimming pared 6 bases from V and 2 bases from J, leaving 22 bases between. The CDR3 reads CASSPAGTESRNYGYTF. In DNA, the CDR3 is TGTGCCAGTAGCCCCGCCGGGACTGAATCGAGGAACTATGGCTACACCTTC.

V gene TRBV7-8 combines with J gene TRBJ1-3; D possibly corresponds to TRBD1 (6 bases). CDR3 length: 16 residues. The ends were cut back, 5 bases at V and 0 bases at J, with 14 bases in the middle. Germline CDR1 SGHVS, CDR2 FQNEAQ. This CDR3 reads CASSTRTDPSGNTIYF. In DNA form, the CDR3 reads TGTGCCAGCAGCACACGGACAGATCCCTCTGGAAACACCATATATTTT.

The genes are TRBV30 and TRBJ1-4; D remains ambiguous. The CDR3 runs to 14 residues. Trimming removed 0 bases at V and 6 bases at J, with 11 bases between. Germline CDR1 GTSNPN, CDR2 SVGIG (reference sequence). This CDR3 reads CAWSVSRSHEKLFF. The CDR3 DNA follows: TGTGCCTGGAGTGTATCTAGGTCCCATGAAAAACTGTTTTTT.